This T cell receptor beta chain emerged from a study of T cell repertoires in cytomegalovirus infection. For the study at large: Newly reported HLA-C-restricted and thoroughly characterized HLA-B-restricted CMV epitopes were employed. General study points: The study identified carriers of CMV plus the relevant HLA from cumulative public TCR beta family frequency. Ex vivo responses were dominated by HLA-C-restricted CMV-specific TCR beta clonotypes.

TCRdb independently ran MiXCR on the reads; one entry per CDR3 protein. The table lists about 70,000 distinct CDR3 sequences, 20% of them singletons. Germline V lookup: CDR1 MNHNS, CDR2 SASEGT. CDR3 length: 12 amino acids. Trimming removed 6 bases from V and 5 bases from J, with 10 bases in between. With respect to this clonotype: The antigen remains unidentified.

The clonotype comes from a human donor in good health (CMV status not recorded). Some clones in this sample may be carry-over from other donors' samples. The material was CD8+ T cells from cultured PBMCs, obtained from culture after CMV antigen stimulation. The genes are TRBV6-1 and TRBJ2-5; D is unclear. The CDR3 protein is CASSDPGETQYF. Here the CDR3 DNA reads TGTGCCAGCAGCGACCCTGGGGAGACCCAGTACTTC.